Following are 24 T cell receptor beta chains from one sample sequenced in a study of shared clonotypes between healthy human individuals. Libraries were prepared by immunoSEQ multiplex PCR; TCRdb keeps only in-frame clonotypes and omits some of them. The sample lists about 480,000 clones, 75% to 85% occurring once. The sequencing input was PBMCs. The receptors come from a woman in her 40s in good health. Some clones in this sample may be carry-over from other donors' samples.

This clone was found once. The chain joins TRBV7-2 to TRBJ1-1; D perhaps matches TRBD1 (5 bases). V lost 3 bases and J lost 2, with 10 bases in between. Germline lookup yields CDR1 SGHTA and CDR2 FQGNSA. The length of the CDR3 is 14 residues. The CDR3 DNA is TGTGCCAGCAGCTTTTCGGGGGGTAACACTGAAGCTTTCTTT. Residues: CASSFSGGNTEAFF.

This clone showed up just a few times. V usage is TRBV20-1 and J usage is TRBJ1-1, with D hard to call. CDR1 and CDR2 (germline): DFQATT, SNEGSKA (reference sequence). Trimming took off 4 bases at V and 3 bases at J, with 6 bases between the two ends. This CDR3 spans 11 amino acids. CDR3 in amino acids: CSAKSYTEAFF. CDR3 in DNA: TGCAGTGCTAAGAGTTACACTGAAGCTTTCTTT.

Of note for this clone: With a far larger clone one base away, a read error is the likely cause. CDR3 nucleotide sequence: TGTGCCAGCAGTGACAGGGGCAGGGAGACCCAGTACTTC. This encodes CASSDRGRETQYF. This chain uses TRBV6-5 with TRBJ2-5; 8 bases agree with TRBD1. Germline assignment: CDR1 MNHEY and CDR2 SVGAGI. The V gene end was trimmed by 5 bases and the J gene end by 5 bases; junction bases not matched to a gene: 4. This CDR3 comprises 13 residues.

CDR3 sequence reads: CASTQTSATGELFF. In DNA, the CDR3 is TGTGCCAGCACCCAGACTAGCGCCACCGGGGAGCTGTTTTTT. The chain joins TRBV9 to TRBJ2-2; 8 bases fit TRBD2. Trimming removed 6 bases from V and 4 bases from J; junction bases left unmatched: 5. CDR1 SGDLS and CDR2 YYNGEE come from the germline V gene. This CDR3 contains 14 residues.

The chain is built from TRBV7-8 and TRBJ2-2; TRBD2 aligns across 9 bases. CDR1 is SGHVS and CDR2 is FQNEAQ in the germline V gene. V shed 0 bases, J shed 4 bases, and the junction held 15 bases outside the gene matches. CDR3 length: 20 amino acids. CDR3 in amino acids: CASSLARGRAGTGSTGELFF. In DNA form, the CDR3 reads TGTGCCAGCAGCTTAGCCCGCGGGAGGGCCGGGACGGGGAGCACCGGGGAGCTGTTTTTT.

This clone occurred many times. This sequence joins TRBV19 and TRBJ2-4, with D possibly TRBD1 on 5 matching bases. Germline V gene data show CDR1 as LNHDA and CDR2 as SQIVND (reference sequence). V was trimmed by 5 bases and J by 4 bases, leaving 12 bases between them. The length of the CDR3 is 14 residues. The CDR3 DNA reads as TGTGCCAGTAGTCAGGGTGGAGCAAAAAACATTCAGTACTTC. This codes for CASSQGGAKNIQYF.

The chain uses TRBV28 and TRBJ2-4, with 12 nucleotides matching TRBD2. CDR1 MDHEN and CDR2 SYDVKM come from the germline V gene. V was pared by 7 bases and J by 3 bases, with 13 bases of the junction left unmatched. The CDR3 loop spans 18 amino acids. The CDR3 loop is CASTPWTSGNRGKNIQYF. The CDR3 nucleotides read TGTGCCAGCACCCCCTGGACTAGCGGGAATAGGGGCAAAAACATTCAGTACTTC.

CDR3 in amino acids: CASSLSMGYKYQETQYF. CDR3 coding DNA: TGTGCCAGCAGTTTAAGCATGGGCTACAAGTACCAAGAGACCCAGTACTTC. The J gene is TRBJ2-5, the V gene TRBV27; no definite D call. Germline V gives CDR1 MNHEY, CDR2 SMNVEV (reference sequence). V dropped 2 bases and J dropped 0 bases, with 16 bases sitting between them. The CDR3 runs to 17 residues.

The V gene is TRBV29-1, the J gene TRBJ2-1; 8 positions agree with TRBD2. The CDR3 covers 12 residues. The trim removed 4 bases at V and 7 bases at J, leaving 3 bases unmatched. CDR1 is SQVTM, CDR2 ANQGSEA, per germline. Here the CDR3 DNA reads TGCAGCGTTGCTAGCGGGCTGAATGAGCAGTTCTTC. It encodes CSVASGLNEQFF.

To note about this clone: This sample also contains other DNA sequences that code for the same CDR3. The genes are TRBV30 and TRBJ1-1, with D hard to call. V lost 0 bases and J 3 bases, leaving 8 bases between the germline ends. Germline V lookup: CDR1 GTSNPN, CDR2 SVGIG (reference sequence). The CDR3 runs 13 residues. The CDR3 sequence is CAWSVLADTEAFF. The CDR3 nucleotides read TGTGCCTGGAGTGTCTTAGCGGACACTGAAGCTTTCTTT.

This clone was observed a few times. This sequence joins TRBV27 and TRBJ1-5, with D unresolved. Germline V gene sequence: CDR1 MNHEY, CDR2 SMNVEV (reference sequence). Trimming cost V 3 bases and J 3 bases, with 9 bases left between them. The CDR3 runs 14 residues. The CDR3 here is CASSFNSFNQPQHF. The CDR3 nucleotides are TGTGCCAGCAGTTTCAACAGCTTCAATCAGCCCCAGCATTTT.

The V and J genes are TRBV5-5 and TRBJ1-4; D may be TRBD1 (5 bases). Germline V gene sequence: CDR1 SGHKS, CDR2 YYEKEE (reference sequence). Deletions cut 4 bases from V and 0 bases from J, with 10 bases between. The CDR3 length is 15 residues. The CDR3, as DNA: TGTGCCAGCAGCCCGGGGGGTGCAACTAATGAAAAACTGTTTTTT. The encoded protein is CASSPGGATNEKLFF.

This chain uses TRBV20-1 with TRBJ2-7; D is uncertain. V lost 1 base to trimming and J lost 5 bases, with 6 bases between them. The germline V gene has CDR1 DFQATT and CDR2 SNEGSKA (reference sequence). The CDR3 has 11 residues. The CDR3 DNA is TGCAGTGCTAGAGCTTTAGACGAGCAGTACTTC. This encodes CSARALDEQYF.

This clone showed up just once. The rearrangement links TRBV28 to TRBJ2-7, with TRBD1 as a possible D gene (6 bases). Trimming removed 5 bases at V and 0 bases at J, with 14 bases between. Germline lookup yields CDR1 MDHEN and CDR2 SYDVKM. The CDR3 contains 15 residues. The CDR3 coding sequence is TGTGCCAGCAGTACGCCCAGGGGTTTCTCCTACGAGCAGTACTTC. This sequence encodes CASSTPRGFSYEQYF.

This rearrangement joins TRBV11-3 to TRBJ2-1, with 10 bases lining up with TRBD1. Per the germline V gene, CDR1 is SGHNT and CDR2 is YENEEA. V lost 5 bases and J lost 8; bases outside the gene matches: 15. The length of the CDR3 is 17 residues. The CDR3 sequence: CASSPGQGVHGMDEQFF. In nucleotides, the CDR3 is TGTGCCAGCAGCCCCGGACAGGGGGTCCACGGGATGGATGAGCAGTTCTTC.

The genes are TRBV19 and TRBJ2-1, with a weak D call TRBD2 (5 bases). CDR3 length: 15 residues. Germline CDR1 reads LNHDA; CDR2 reads SQIVND (reference sequence). The V end was cut by 6 bases, the J end by 2 bases, with 14 bases between. CDR3 region: CASSPADGAYNEQFF. The CDR3, as DNA: TGTGCCAGTAGCCCCGCTGACGGGGCCTACAATGAGCAGTTCTTC.

V and J are TRBV30 and TRBJ1-4; no definite D call. V lost 2 bases, J lost 17 bases, and 27 bases lay in between. Germline lookup yields CDR1 GTSNPN and CDR2 SVGIG (reference sequence). The CDR3 has 15 residues. The DNA for the CDR3 is TGTGCCTGGAGTTATTCTAGTATCCTGAAACACCCCATTTTTTTT. Translating it yields CAWSYSSILKHPIFF.

This clone showed up many times. This same CDR3 is encoded by further DNA sequences in the sample. V gene TRBV19 combines with J gene TRBJ2-7, with TRBD2 matching 9 bases. The CDR3 totals 15 residues. V shed 6 bases and J 3 bases; nucleotides not matched to a gene: 9. CDR1 and CDR2 (germline): LNHDA, SQIVND (reference sequence). This CDR3 is CASRARAGGFYEQYF. The CDR3 DNA sequence: TGTGCCAGTAGGGCAAGAGCGGGAGGTTTCTACGAGCAGTACTTC.

V usage is TRBV29-1 and J usage is TRBJ2-1, with TRBD2 matching over 11 bases. CDR1 SQVTM and CDR2 ANQGSEA come from the germline V gene. The CDR3 has 15 amino acids. With 7 bases clipped from V and 2 bases from J, the junction kept 7 bases outside the gene matches. CDR3 nucleotide sequence: TGCAGCGGGGGAATAGCGGGAGGGACCTACAATGAGCAGTTCTTC. This codes for CSGGIAGGTYNEQFF.

This clone was detected a few times. The J gene is TRBJ2-5, the V gene TRBV7-9; D is perhaps TRBD2 (5 bases). Trimming stripped 5 bases from V and 1 base from J, with 14 bases between. The CDR3 runs 15 residues. Germline-derived CDR1 and CDR2 are SEHNR and FQNEAQ (reference sequence). The DNA of the CDR3 is TGTGCCAGCAGCACCCCCCTTAGCGCCCAAGAGACCCAGTACTTC. Protein sequence: CASSTPLSAQETQYF.

The chain is built from TRBV4-3 and TRBJ1-1, with 7 bases identical to TRBD1. Germline trimming cut 2 bases from V and 7 bases from J; bases unmatched to any gene: 7. The CDR3 is 14 residues long. The germline V gene has CDR1 LGHNA and CDR2 YSLEER. CDR3 region: CASSQLGTEREAFF. CDR3 bases: TGCGCCAGCAGCCAACTCGGGACAGAGCGTGAAGCTTTCTTT.

This chain connects TRBV19 to TRBJ1-4, with D tentatively TRBD1 (5 bases). This CDR3 has 13 amino acids. Germline V lookup: CDR1 LNHDA, CDR2 SQIVND (reference sequence). Trimming pared 2 bases from V and 10 bases from J, leaving 11 bases between. The CDR3 here is CASSIRQGGKLFF. CDR3 bases: TGTGCCAGTAGTATACGGCAGGGTGGAAAACTGTTTTTT.

CDR3 region: CATSPLTGVVLAQYF. Written as DNA, the CDR3 is TGTGCCACCAGTCCCTTGACGGGAGTTGTCTTAGCGCAGTATTTT. The chain recombines TRBV15 with TRBJ2-3, with D maybe TRBD2 (6 bases). CDR1 and CDR2 from the germline V gene are LNHNV and YYDKDF (reference sequence). CDR3 length: 15 amino acids. With 6 bases removed from V and 10 bases from J, the gap between germline ends came to 23 bases. Drawing the rest from reference TRBV15 and TRBJ2-3, the complete variable domain is DAMVIQNPRYQVTQFGKPVTLSCSQTLNHNVMYWYQQKSSQAPKLLFHYYDKDFNNEADTPDNFQSRRPNTSFCFLDIRSPGLGDTAMYLCATSPLTGVVLAQYFGPGTRLTVL.

CDR3 in amino acids: CASSLEPTGFGAEAFF. As DNA, the CDR3 is TGCGCCAGCAGCTTGGAACCAACAGGGTTCGGGGCTGAAGCTTTCTTT. J is TRBJ1-1 and V is TRBV5-1; D may be TRBD1 (6 bases). The CDR3 extends over 16 amino acids. The V end was cut by 0 bases, the J end by 6 bases, with 18 bases between. Germline loops: CDR1 SGHRS, CDR2 YFSETQ.